This T cell receptor beta chain is from a study of T-cell reconstitution after alpha-beta-depleted transplantation in children. Study-wide points: Surviving recipient T cells and intrathymic progenitors accounted for some patients' high TCRbeta diversity at day 60. As was reported, about two months after transplant, alpha-beta T cells came from several hundred expanded graft clones. The main origin of T-cell counts and diversity one year after transplant was newly produced T cells.

As concerns this clonotype: The antigen remains undetermined. One end of the junction is discordant with germline, which a read error may explain.

The CDR3 spans 15 residues. The TCRbeta library incorporated unique molecular identifiers. From the PCR reads, TCRdb called clonotypes with MiXCR, one entry per CDR3 protein. The repertoire consists of roughly 120,000 distinct CDR3 sequences, with approximately 22% occurring once and the leading ten covering about 10%. The gene calls are TRBV12-3 or TRBV12-4 and TRBJ2-2, with 7 bases aligning to TRBD2. This clonotype was obtained from a male patient aged 2-9 years who had a stem cell transplant for chronic granulomatous disease, so the T cells may come from the graft donor. The source material was PBMCs, mostly from graft donor cells, sampled 180 days after TCRalphabeta/CD19-depleted stem cell transplant. CDR3 nucleotides: TGTGCCAGCAGTCTAGCGGCTACGAACACCGGGGAGCTGTTTTTT. Its protein product is CASSLAATNTGELFF.